This T cell receptor (beta chain) came from a study of shared clonotypes between healthy human individuals. Study in general: Per-donor plates numbered three CD4 naive, three CD4 memory, two CD8 naive and one CD8 memory. General study results and limits: Generation of non-shared clonotypes was less probable than generation of clonotypes shared by all four donors. Across subsets, estimated richness was generally greater for naive than for memory populations.

Turning to this clone: The antigen remains undetermined.

The DNA input per sorted-subset replicate PCR was about 0.2 ug, corresponding to some 30,000 T cell genomes. The method was immunoSEQ multiplex PCR; TCRdb's version includes in-frame clones alone and lacks a portion of them. The sample includes roughly 2,500,000 clones, approximately 93% of them seen just once. Trimming took 2 bases from V and 4 from J, leaving 19 bases between them. The CDR3 totals 16 residues. The V gene's germline CDR1 is SGHKS and CDR2 YYEKEE (reference sequence). The chain links TRBV5-5 to TRBJ2-7, with D unresolved. The sample comprised naive CD4+ T cells from PBMCs. The subset here: CD45RA+ positively selected. This receptor was identified in a man in his late teens or twenties in good health. Some clones in this sample may be carry-over from other donors' samples. In nucleotides, the CDR3 is TGTGCCAGCAGCTTCATTTCTAGAAGGAACCCATACGAGCAGTACTTC. The encoded protein is CASSFISRRNPYEQYF.